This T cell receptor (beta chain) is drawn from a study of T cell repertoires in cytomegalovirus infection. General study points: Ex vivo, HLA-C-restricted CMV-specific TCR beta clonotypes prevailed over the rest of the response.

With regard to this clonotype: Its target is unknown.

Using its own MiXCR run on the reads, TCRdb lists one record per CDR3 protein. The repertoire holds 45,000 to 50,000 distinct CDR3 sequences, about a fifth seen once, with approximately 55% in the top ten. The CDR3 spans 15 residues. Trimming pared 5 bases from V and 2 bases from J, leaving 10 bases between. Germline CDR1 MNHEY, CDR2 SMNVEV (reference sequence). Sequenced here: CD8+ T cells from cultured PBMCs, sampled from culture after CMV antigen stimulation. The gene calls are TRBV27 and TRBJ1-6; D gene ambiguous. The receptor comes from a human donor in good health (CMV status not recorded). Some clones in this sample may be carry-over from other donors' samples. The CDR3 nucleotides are TGTGCCAGCAGTGACGCCGGGGCCTATAATTCACCCCTCCACTTT. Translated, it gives CASSDAGAYNSPLHF.